Shown below are 26 T cell receptor beta chains from a single sample sequenced in a study of blood T cell repertoires in COVID-19. The table came from immunoSEQ multiplex PCR; TCRdb's copy has only in-frame clones and leaves some out. The table shows tens of thousands of clones, with roughly 90% occurring only once. The material sequenced was peripheral blood. These receptors were collected from a human donor in a cohort sampled during active COVID-19.

This chain uses TRBV9 with TRBJ2-7, with a possible D match to TRBD2 (6 bases). The CDR3 is made up of 16 amino acids. The ends were cut back, 0 bases at V and 7 bases at J, with 20 bases in the middle. Germline-derived CDR1 and CDR2 are SGDLS and YYNGEE. The CDR3 DNA reads TGTGCCAGCAGCGTAGGGCCCGGGACTCCAGAGGGGGAGCAGTACTTC. Translating it yields CASSVGPGTPEGEQYF.

This clone came up once. This chain connects TRBV6-1 to TRBJ2-5, with TRBD2 matching 13 bases. CDR1 and CDR2 (germline): MNHNS, SASEGT. The CDR3 is 18 amino acids. Unmatched junction bases numbered 13, after V lost 4 bases and J lost 5 bases. As DNA, the CDR3 is TGTGCCAGCAGTGCGAGGACAGGCCCGACTAGCGGGAGGGAGACCCAGTACTTC. Its protein product is CASSARTGPTSGRETQYF.

The J gene is TRBJ2-7, the V gene TRBV27, with D uncertain. V gave up 3 bases and J gave up 0 bases, with 9 bases separating them. Germline lookup yields CDR1 MNHEY and CDR2 SMNVEV (reference sequence). The CDR3 runs 14 residues. The CDR3 region is CASSFHTSSYEQYF. The CDR3 nucleotides read TGTGCCAGCAGTTTTCACACCAGCTCCTACGAGCAGTACTTC.

The chain is built from TRBV27 and TRBJ2-2, with a possible D match to TRBD1 (6 bases). Looked up from germline, CDR1 is MNHEY and CDR2 is SMNVEV (reference sequence). V lost 4 bases to trimming and J lost 1 base, with 13 bases between them. The CDR3 runs 16 residues. CDR3 residues: CASSWGPTKNTGELFF. The CDR3 nucleotides are TGTGCCAGCAGTTGGGGGCCGACAAAGAACACCGGGGAGCTGTTTTTT.

This chain connects TRBV19 to TRBJ2-6; 7 bases are a match to TRBD1. The CDR3 consists of 17 residues. The trim removed 4 bases at V and 3 bases at J, leaving 9 bases unmatched. The V gene's germline CDR1 is LNHDA and CDR2 SQIVND (reference sequence). The CDR3 sequence is CASSRMEGGFGANVLTF. CDR3 nucleotide sequence: TGTGCCAGTAGTAGGATGGAAGGGGGCTTTGGGGCCAACGTCCTGACTTTC.

This clone was counted once. The rearrangement links TRBV18 to TRBJ2-5, with D possibly TRBD1 on 6 matching bases. The CDR3 sequence is 15 residues long. V shed 4 bases and J shed 4 bases, with 16 bases lying between them. In germline, CDR1 is KGHSH, CDR2 LQKENI. In DNA, the CDR3 is TGTGCCAGCTCACTCGGCAGGGGCCGAGGAGAGACCCAGTACTTC. Translation gives CASSLGRGRGETQYF.

V and J are TRBV6-2 or TRBV6-3 and TRBJ2-5, with 8 bases fitting TRBD1. CDR3 length equals 14 residues. Unmatched junction bases numbered 4, after V lost 4 bases and J lost 3 bases. The germline V gene has CDR1 MNHEY and CDR2 SVGEGT. The CDR3 protein is CASSLDRAKETQYF. The CDR3 bases are TGTGCCAGCAGTTTGGACAGGGCAAAAGAGACCCAGTACTTC.

The chain recombines TRBV6-2 or TRBV6-3 with TRBJ2-3; 15 bases agree with TRBD2. The CDR3 runs to 21 residues. V gave up 1 base and J gave up 2 bases; unmatched junction bases: 13. CDR1 MNHEY and CDR2 SVGEGT come from the germline V gene. This CDR3 is CASSYFAGLAGGSTVTDTQYF. For the CDR3, the DNA is TGTGCCAGCAGTTACTTCGCGGGACTAGCGGGAGGCTCCACCGTCACAGATACGCAGTATTTT.

The chain recombines TRBV13 with TRBJ2-7; 11 nucleotides match TRBD2. CDR1 is PRHDT and CDR2 is FYEKMQ in the germline V gene (reference sequence). This CDR3 comprises 18 residues. Germline trimming cut 1 base from V and 0 bases from J; bases unmatched to any gene: 8. CDR3 coding DNA: TGTGCCAGCAGCTTAGTAGGGACTAGCGGAGCCCTCTCCTACGAGCAGTACTTC. This gives the protein CASSLVGTSGALSYEQYF.

V is TRBV4-1 and J is TRBJ2-1; 10 bases are shared with TRBD1. Looked up from germline, CDR1 is MGHRA and CDR2 is YSYEKL. With 0 bases clipped from V and 6 bases from J, the junction kept 14 bases outside the gene matches. This CDR3 is built from 19 residues. CDR3: CASSQEGGLGQGILNEQFF. CDR3 sequence (DNA): TGCGCCAGCAGCCAAGAAGGGGGGCTGGGACAGGGGATCCTCAATGAGCAGTTCTTC.

The chain has TRBV28 and TRBJ2-7; 7 bases fit TRBD1. Germline-derived CDR1 and CDR2 are MDHEN and SYDVKM. J was trimmed by 7 bases and V by 8 bases; bases with no gene match: 5. The CDR3 length is 11 residues. The CDR3 bases are TGTGCCAGCGCGGACAGGCGTGAGCAGTACTTC. Translating gives CASADRREQYF. Full variable domain (rest looked up from reference TRBV28 and TRBJ2-7): DVKVTQSSRYLVKRTGEKVFLECVQDMDHENMFWYRQDPGLGLRLIYFSYDVKMKEKGDIPEGYSVSREKKERFSLILESASTNQTSMYLCASADRREQYFGPGTRLTVT.

This chain connects TRBV2 to TRBJ1-5; D is undetermined. The CDR3 loop spans 13 amino acids. Germline V CDR1 and CDR2: SNHLY, FYNNEI. With 4 bases removed from V and 8 bases from J, the gap between germline ends came to 12 bases. The CDR3 DNA reads TGTGCCAGCAGTGGAGGGAATGTTGAGCCCCAGCATTTT. Translating it yields CASSGGNVEPQHF.

The V gene is TRBV11-2, the J gene TRBJ2-3, with D perhaps TRBD2 (6 bases). Germline-derived CDR1 and CDR2 are SGHAT and FQNNGV. CDR3 length: 16 amino acids. V was shortened by 10 bases and J by 1 base, with 21 bases between the two germline ends. The CDR3 is CANSLGSGVGTDTQYF. CDR3 DNA sequence: TGTGCCAATTCCCTCGGTAGCGGAGTGGGCACAGATACGCAGTATTTT.

The chain joins TRBV28 to TRBJ1-2; D call uncertain. V was clipped by 10 bases and J by 6 bases, with 9 bases between them. Germline V CDR1 and CDR2: MDHEN, SYDVKM. The CDR3 has 10 amino acids. The CDR3 bases are TGTGCCACCAAACGGGATGGCTACACCTTC. Its translation: CATKRDGYTF.

J is TRBJ1-5 and V is TRBV5-1; 7 bases match TRBD1. The CDR3 is 15 residues long. CDR1 is SGHRS, CDR2 YFSETQ, per germline. The V segment lost 1 base and the J segment 0 bases; nucleotides outside the gene matches: 1. The CDR3 spells CASSLTGDSNQPQHF. CDR3 in DNA: TGCGCCAGCAGCTTGACAGGGGATAGCAATCAGCCCCAGCATTTT.

DNA for the CDR3: TGTGCCAGCAGTGAAAACAGGTTAAATGAAAAACTGTTTTTT. This sequence encodes CASSENRLNEKLFF. The chain uses TRBV6-1 and TRBJ1-4, with D perhaps matching TRBD1 (5 bases). The CDR3 sequence is 14 residues long. CDR1 and CDR2 (germline): MNHNS, SASEGT. Trimming took 2 bases from V and 5 from J, leaving 9 bases between them.

This clone appeared a few times. V and J are TRBV3-1 (or the pseudogene TRBV3-2) and TRBJ2-1; 10 bases align to TRBD2. The CDR3 runs to 15 residues. V was clipped by 4 bases and J by 3 bases; unmatched bases: 3. The germline V gene encodes CDR1 LGHDT and CDR2 YNNKEL (reference sequence). CDR3 bases: TGTGCCAGCAGCCCATGGACTAGCGGCTACAATGAGCAGTTCTTC. Translating it yields CASSPWTSGYNEQFF.

V usage is TRBV2 and J usage is TRBJ2-3, with a weak D call TRBD1 (6 bases). The germline V gene encodes CDR1 SNHLY and CDR2 FYNNEI. CDR3 length: 15 residues. Trimming took 3 bases from V and 0 from J, leaving 10 bases between them. This CDR3 reads CASSDGGYSTDTQYF. For the CDR3, the DNA is TGTGCCAGCAGTGATGGGGGCTATAGCACAGATACGCAGTATTTT.

The chain couples TRBV7-2 to TRBJ2-7, with 7 bases that match TRBD1. CDR3 length: 13 amino acids. Germline V gene data show CDR1 as SGHTA and CDR2 as FQGNSA. With 5 bases clipped from V and 6 bases from J, the junction kept 7 bases outside the gene matches. CDR3 sequence reads: CASSGDRVVEQYF. CDR3 in DNA: TGTGCCAGCAGCGGTGACAGGGTGGTCGAGCAGTACTTC.

The V gene is TRBV6-2 or TRBV6-3, the J gene TRBJ2-2; TRBD1 matches 8 bases. Germline V gene sequence: CDR1 MNHEY, CDR2 SVGEGT. V shed 6 bases and J 6 bases; nucleotides not matched to a gene: 6. The CDR3 is 14 residues long. The CDR3 loop is CASSWTGSAGELFF. CDR3 nucleotide sequence: TGTGCCAGCAGCTGGACAGGGTCGGCCGGGGAGCTGTTTTTT.

In its sample, this clone was seen once. The CDR3 reads CASSLVGPNYGYTF. The CDR3 bases are TGTGCCAGCAGCTTGGTGGGGCCTAACTATGGCTACACCTTC. The rearrangement links TRBV7-9 to TRBJ1-2, with D maybe TRBD1 (5 bases). Per germline, CDR1 SEHNR and CDR2 FQNEAQ (reference sequence). The CDR3 consists of 14 residues. V was trimmed by 3 bases and J by 0 bases, leaving 8 bases between them.

The rearrangement joins TRBV7-9 to TRBJ2-1; D not resolved. The CDR3 length is 11 residues. The germline V gene has CDR1 SEHNR and CDR2 FQNEAQ (reference sequence). With 3 bases removed from V and 5 bases from J, the gap between germline ends came to 2 bases. The CDR3 region has the DNA TGTGCCAGCAGCTTCAACAATGAGCAGTTCTTC. It yields the protein CASSFNNEQFF.

The chain is built from TRBV15 and TRBJ1-5, with TRBD1 identical over 8 bases. J lost 3 bases, V lost 10 bases, and 17 bases had no gene match. The CDR3 is 17 amino acids. Germline loops: CDR1 LNHNV, CDR2 YYDKDF (reference sequence). The CDR3 is CAIPRQGSRTSNQPQHF. CDR3 nucleotide sequence: TGTGCCATCCCGAGACAGGGGTCGAGAACTTCCAATCAGCCCCAGCATTTT.

V and J are TRBV28 and TRBJ1-1; no definite D call. Germline V CDR1 and CDR2: MDHEN, SYDVKM. The CDR3 is 16 residues long. V was trimmed by 2 bases and J by 1 base, leaving 14 bases between them. CDR3 loop: CASSLIGVARNTEAFF. The DNA for the CDR3 is TGTGCCAGCAGTTTAATAGGCGTAGCACGGAACACTGAAGCTTTCTTT. Based on the CDR3 plus reference TRBV28 and TRBJ1-1, the full variable domain is DVKVTQSSRYLVKRTGEKVFLECVQDMDHENMFWYRQDPGLGLRLIYFSYDVKMKEKGDIPEGYSVSREKKERFSLILESASTNQTSMYLCASSLIGVARNTEAFFGQGTRLTVV.

The chain joins TRBV7-6 to TRBJ2-7, with TRBD1 matching over 9 bases. Germline lookup yields CDR1 SGHVS and CDR2 FNYEAQ. V lost 5 bases to trimming and J lost 4 bases; unmatched junction nucleotides: 9. The CDR3 sequence is 15 residues long. CDR3 protein: CASSPTTGGLYEQYF. The CDR3 nucleotides are TGTGCCAGCAGCCCCACGACAGGGGGTCTATACGAGCAGTACTTC.

This chain links TRBV7-2 with TRBJ2-1; 9 nucleotides line up with TRBD2. Germline CDR1 is SGHTA and CDR2 is FQGNSA. V was pared by 1 base and J by 9 bases, with 7 bases of the junction left unmatched. The CDR3 sequence is 15 residues long. The CDR3 sequence is CASSLGGGRATEQFF. Here the CDR3 DNA reads TGTGCCAGCAGCTTAGGTGGCGGGAGGGCTACTGAGCAGTTCTTC.